This passage covers 3 T cell receptor beta chains from one sample sequenced in a study of cytomegalovirus exposure and HLA in healthy donors. The assay was immunoSEQ multiplex PCR, and TCRdb's table has in-frame clones only and misses some. The data contain roughly 65,000 clones, roughly 94% of them seen just once; the ten biggest clones take up approximately 4.5%. Sequencing was done on a sample of PBMCs. The receptors were sampled from a young man in good health and CMV-seropositive.

The J gene is TRBJ1-2, the V gene TRBV11-3; 7 nucleotides match TRBD1. This CDR3 has 14 residues. Germline values: CDR1 SGHNT, CDR2 YENEEA. The V and J ends lost 2 bases and 8 bases, in that order; junction bases with no gene match: 8. Here the CDR3 reads CASSLQATGRGYTF. CDR3 DNA sequence: TGTGCCAGCAGCTTACAAGCGACAGGGCGAGGCTACACCTTC.

This chain links TRBV7-9 with TRBJ2-7; TRBD1 aligns across 9 bases. CDR1 is SEHNR and CDR2 is FQNEAQ in the germline V gene (reference sequence). The junction had 7 bases not matched to a gene; V was cut back by 1 base and J by 6 bases. The CDR3 is 15 residues long. This chain's CDR3 is CASSLDGQGTGEQYF. CDR3 DNA: TGTGCCAGCAGCTTAGATGGACAGGGGACTGGCGAGCAGTACTTC.

This rearrangement joins TRBV29-1 to TRBJ2-1; 7 bases are a match to TRBD1. Germline V gene sequence: CDR1 SQVTM, CDR2 ANQGSEA. The trim removed 7 bases at V and 5 bases at J, leaving 5 bases unmatched. The CDR3 spans 12 residues. CDR3 protein: CSAGTADNEQFF. Written as DNA, the CDR3 is TGCAGCGCCGGGACAGCCGACAATGAGCAGTTCTTC.